The entry below describes one T cell receptor beta chain. No antigen is known for it. There are no base qualities to consult, and no much larger clone falls within one base. The sample is drawn from a study of blood T cell repertoires in COVID-19 (dated by TCRdb to 2020 to 2022). Context from the whole study: Samples covering the acute and convalescent phases of COVID-19 were provided by collaborators in the United States, Italy and Spain. The prospective study material was composed of cDNA or gDNA derived from T cells, B-cell-depleted T cells, or PBMCs. The dataset comprised deeply sampled blood TCRbeta repertoires from subjects exposed to, actively infected with, or recovered from COVID-19. A freely available public database, intended as a resource for researchers studying the immune response to SARS-CoV-2, is where the repertoires were released. The samples were drawn from two sources: the first 160 participants of the ongoing ImmuneRACE study, and about 1,300 subjects contributed by 6 global collaborators. The sample metadata nearly always contained a de-identified subject ID, COVID-19 status, age in years and sex. Where available, HLA class I and class II types were obtained from metadata supplied by the sample provider rather than from assay-based typing.

The immunoSEQ Assay, a bias-controlled multiplex PCR, was used to amplify TCRbeta CDR3 regions from genomic DNA. The authors processed their data as follows. The number of nucleated cells in each sample was estimated by amplification of reference gene primers within the assay. Sequence reads were collapsed and filtered to measure the absolute abundance of every unique TCRbeta CDR3 rearrangement. For each sample, productive Simpson clonality was calculated as the square root of Simpson's diversity index across productive rearrangements. What TCRdb holds here is the immuneACCESS table cut down to in-frame rearrangements. Part of the clones is not present; checked against another copy, under half of the missing clones reflect an unresolved V gene, and the others are unexplained. The V and J calls and clone size were taken over from that table, and D and trimming were inferred from the DNA. The sample yields 68,000 or so clones; approximately 92% were counted once. The ten largest clones take up roughly 2.6% of the sample.

Whole blood was collected in K2EDTA tubes by collaborating institutions according to the institutions' own protocols. For TCRbeta analysis, collaborators shipped samples in one of three forms: frozen whole blood, isolated PBMCs, or DNA extracted from either of those sample types. The investigation overall reported the following: How much clinical and demographic metadata was included differed by source and by participant, and the metadata was provided uncurated.

The CDR3 runs 14 residues from the cysteine to the phenylalanine. Only CDR3 DNA remains: 42 bases, in frame from the first base. V and J lose 5 bases and 7 bases, and a span of 15 bases separates them. The germline V gene encodes CDR1 LNHDA and CDR2 SQIVND (reference sequence). Sequencing input: peripheral blood. This sequence was found in a man in his forties or fifties with acute or convalescent COVID-19. Recombination connected TRBV19 to TRBJ2-1, with the D gene too uncertain to name. The DNA reads as follows: TGTGCCAGTAGTGACTCCCACCTCGGTAATGAGCAGTTCTTC. It is translated as CASSDSHLGNEQFF. Here the CDR3 is joined to the reference TRBV19 and TRBJ2-1 genes, and the full variable domain is: DGGITQSPKYLFRKEGQNVTLSCEQNLNHDAMYWYRQDPGQGLRLIYYSQIVNDFQKGDIAEGYSVSREKKESFPLTVTSAQKNPTAFYLCASSDSHLGNEQFFGPGTRLTVL.